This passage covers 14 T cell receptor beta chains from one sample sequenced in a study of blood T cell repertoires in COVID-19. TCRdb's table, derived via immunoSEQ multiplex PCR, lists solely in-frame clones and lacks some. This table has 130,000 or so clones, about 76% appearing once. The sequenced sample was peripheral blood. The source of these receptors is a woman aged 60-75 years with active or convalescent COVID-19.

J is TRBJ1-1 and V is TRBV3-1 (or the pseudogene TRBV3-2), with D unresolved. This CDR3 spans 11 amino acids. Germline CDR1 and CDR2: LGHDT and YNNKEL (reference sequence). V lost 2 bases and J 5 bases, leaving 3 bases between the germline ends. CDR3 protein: CASSQQTEAFF. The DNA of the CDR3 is TGTGCCAGCAGCCAACAAACTGAAGCTTTCTTT.

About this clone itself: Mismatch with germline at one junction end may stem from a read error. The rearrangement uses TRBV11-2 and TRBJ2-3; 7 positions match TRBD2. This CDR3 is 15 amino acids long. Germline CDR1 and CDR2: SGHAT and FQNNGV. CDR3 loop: CACSQVWGGGDTQYF. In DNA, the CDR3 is TGTGCCTGCAGCCAGGTGTGGGGGGGAGGAGATACGCAGTATTTT.

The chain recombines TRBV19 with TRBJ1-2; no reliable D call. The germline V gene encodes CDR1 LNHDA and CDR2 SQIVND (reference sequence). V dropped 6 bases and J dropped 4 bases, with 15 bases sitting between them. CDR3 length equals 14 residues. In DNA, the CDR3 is TGTGCCAGTAGCCCCGACTTTTCCTCCTATGGCTACACCTTC. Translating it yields CASSPDFSSYGYTF.

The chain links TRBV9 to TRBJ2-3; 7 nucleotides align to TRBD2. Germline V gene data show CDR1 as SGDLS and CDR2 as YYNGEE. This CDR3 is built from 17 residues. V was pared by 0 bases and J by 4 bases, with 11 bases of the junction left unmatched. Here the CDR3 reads CASSVESGGSYADTQYF. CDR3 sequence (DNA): TGTGCCAGCAGCGTAGAATCTGGCGGGAGTTATGCAGATACGCAGTATTTT. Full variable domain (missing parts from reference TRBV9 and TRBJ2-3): DSGVTQTPKHLITATGQRVTLRCSPRSGDLSVYWYQQSLDQGLQFLIQYYNGEERAKGNILERFSAQQFPDLHSELNLSSLELGDSALYFCASSVESGGSYADTQYFGPGTRLTVL.

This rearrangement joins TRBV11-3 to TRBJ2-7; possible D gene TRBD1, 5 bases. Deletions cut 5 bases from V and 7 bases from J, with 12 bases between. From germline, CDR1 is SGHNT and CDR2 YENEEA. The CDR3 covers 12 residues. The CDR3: CASSEGESEQYV. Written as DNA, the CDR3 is TGTGCCAGCAGCGAAGGGGAATCGGAGCAGTACGTC.

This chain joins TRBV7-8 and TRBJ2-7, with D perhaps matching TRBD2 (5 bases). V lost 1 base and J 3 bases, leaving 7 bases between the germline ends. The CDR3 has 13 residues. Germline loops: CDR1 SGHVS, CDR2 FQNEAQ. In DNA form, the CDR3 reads TGTGCCAGCAGCTTAGACGGGAACTACGAGCAGTACTTC. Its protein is CASSLDGNYEQYF.

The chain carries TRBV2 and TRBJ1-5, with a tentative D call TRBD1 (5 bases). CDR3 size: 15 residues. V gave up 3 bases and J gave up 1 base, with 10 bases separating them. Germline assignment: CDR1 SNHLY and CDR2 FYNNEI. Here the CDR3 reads CASSEGRASNQPQHF. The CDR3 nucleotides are TGTGCCAGCAGTGAGGGCAGGGCAAGCAATCAGCCCCAGCATTTT.

The CDR3 sequence is CASGGSTEAFF. CDR3 DNA: TGTGCCAGCGGAGGGAGCACTGAAGCTTTCTTT. The genes are TRBV9 and TRBJ1-1; D unresolved. Germline CDR1 SGDLS, CDR2 YYNGEE. The V gene lost 7 bases and the J gene lost 4 bases, with 8 bases spanning the gap. The CDR3 runs to 11 residues.

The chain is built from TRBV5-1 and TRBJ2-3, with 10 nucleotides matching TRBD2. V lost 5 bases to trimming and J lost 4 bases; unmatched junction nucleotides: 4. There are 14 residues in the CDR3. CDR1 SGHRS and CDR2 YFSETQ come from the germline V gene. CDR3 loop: CASSLAGDPDTQYF. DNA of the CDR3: TGCGCCAGCAGTCTAGCGGGAGATCCAGATACGCAGTATTTT.

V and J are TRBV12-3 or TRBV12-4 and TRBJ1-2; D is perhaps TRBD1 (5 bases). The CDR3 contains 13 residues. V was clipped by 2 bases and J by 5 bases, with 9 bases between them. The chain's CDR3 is CASSLRQTYGYTF. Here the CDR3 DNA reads TGTGCCAGCAGTTTAAGACAGACGTATGGCTACACCTTC.

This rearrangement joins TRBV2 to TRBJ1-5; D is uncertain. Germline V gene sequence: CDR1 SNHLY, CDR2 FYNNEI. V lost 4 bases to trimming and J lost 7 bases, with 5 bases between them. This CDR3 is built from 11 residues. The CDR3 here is CASSVSQPQHF. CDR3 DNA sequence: TGTGCCAGCAGTGTAAGCCAGCCCCAGCATTTT.

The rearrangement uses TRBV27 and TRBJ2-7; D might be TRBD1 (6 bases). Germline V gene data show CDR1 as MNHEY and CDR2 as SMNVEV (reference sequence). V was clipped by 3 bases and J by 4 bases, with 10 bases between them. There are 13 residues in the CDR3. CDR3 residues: CASSFWGPYEQYF. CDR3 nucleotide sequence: TGTGCCAGCAGTTTTTGGGGGCCTTACGAGCAGTACTTC.

The CDR3 loop is CASSLEPGGHQPQHF. The CDR3 nucleotides read TGTGCCAGCAGCTTAGAACCGGGGGGCCATCAGCCCCAGCATTTT. The gene calls are TRBV11-2 and TRBJ1-5; perhaps TRBD1 as D (6 bases). The germline V gene has CDR1 SGHAT and CDR2 FQNNGV. This CDR3 comprises 15 residues. V lost 0 bases and J lost 5, with 11 bases in between.

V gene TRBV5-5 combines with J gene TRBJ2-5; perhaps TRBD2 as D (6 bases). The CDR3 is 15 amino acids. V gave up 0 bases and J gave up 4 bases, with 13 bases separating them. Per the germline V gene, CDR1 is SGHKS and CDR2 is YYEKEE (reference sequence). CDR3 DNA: TGTGCCAGCAGCTTGGGGGGACTTACACTAGAGACCCAGTACTTC. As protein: CASSLGGLTLETQYF.